This T cell receptor (beta chain) was identified during a study of cytomegalovirus exposure and HLA in healthy donors. V lost 4 bases and J 0 bases, leaving 4 bases between the germline ends. CDR1 LNHDA and CDR2 SQIVND come from the germline V gene (reference sequence). The CDR3 is made up of 14 amino acids. The PCR ran on 60 Vbeta and 13 Jbeta primers. Only in-frame clones appear in the TCRdb table, and some are missing; sequencing was by immunoSEQ multiplex PCR. The repertoire includes roughly 72,000 clones, almost 80% of them detected once, and 22% sits in the top ten. It was healthy bone marrow donors who served as donors.

This receptor was obtained from a woman in her 40s in good health and CMV-seropositive. Material for sequencing was PBMCs. The chain employs TRBV19 and TRBJ2-6, with D hard to call. The CDR3 loop reads CASSTYSGANVLTF. CDR3 DNA sequence: TGTGCCAGTAGTACCTACTCTGGGGCCAACGTCCTGACTTTC.